This TCR beta chain was profiled in a study of T cells in Graves' hyperthyroidism and ophthalmopathy. The overall study: Peripheral blood sampling occurred at initial diagnosis, before any treatment.

TCR beta CDR3 regions were amplified from RNA. With the HTBI primer set, the TCR CDR3 went through a first round of RT-PCR. TCRdb re-derived calls from the multiplex PCR reads in MiXCR, one entry per CDR3 protein. Of some 250,000 distinct CDR3 sequences in the sample, 14% to 15% were seen once. This clonotype was found many times. Among the patients, aged 18 to 65, hyperthyroidism was newly diagnosed and had lasted under 2 months. Source material for PBMCs was 10 ml fresh peripheral blood. There are 14 residues in the CDR3. The ends lost 1 base at V and 5 bases at J; junction bases unmatched: 7. CDR1 is DFQATT and CDR2 is SNEGSKA in the germline V gene (reference sequence).

The sequence was collected from a woman between 40 and 50 years old with Graves' hyperthyroidism that later progressed to Graves' ophthalmopathy. Sequencing was carried out using blood. The chain is built from TRBV20-1 and TRBJ2-5; 7 bases match TRBD1. CDR3 DNA: TGCAGTGCTAGAGGGACAGGTTTCGGGGAGACCCAGTACTTC. It yields the protein CSARGTGFGETQYF.